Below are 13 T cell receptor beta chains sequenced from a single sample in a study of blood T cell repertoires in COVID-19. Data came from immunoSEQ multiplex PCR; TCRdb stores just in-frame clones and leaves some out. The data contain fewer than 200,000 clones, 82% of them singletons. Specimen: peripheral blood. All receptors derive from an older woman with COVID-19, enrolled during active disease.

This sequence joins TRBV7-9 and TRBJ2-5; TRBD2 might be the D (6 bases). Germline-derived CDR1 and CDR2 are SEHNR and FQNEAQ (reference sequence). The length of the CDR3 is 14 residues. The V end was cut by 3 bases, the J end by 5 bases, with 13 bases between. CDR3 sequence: CASSFTGVGETQYF. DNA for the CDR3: TGTGCCAGCAGCTTTACGGGGGTTGGGGAGACCCAGTACTTC.

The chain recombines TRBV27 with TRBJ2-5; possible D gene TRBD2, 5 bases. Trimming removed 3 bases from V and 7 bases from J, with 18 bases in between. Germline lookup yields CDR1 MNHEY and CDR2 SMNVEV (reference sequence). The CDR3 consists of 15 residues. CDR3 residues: CASSFRTPDSGTQYF. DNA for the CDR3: TGTGCCAGCAGTTTTAGGACTCCGGATTCGGGGACCCAGTACTTC.

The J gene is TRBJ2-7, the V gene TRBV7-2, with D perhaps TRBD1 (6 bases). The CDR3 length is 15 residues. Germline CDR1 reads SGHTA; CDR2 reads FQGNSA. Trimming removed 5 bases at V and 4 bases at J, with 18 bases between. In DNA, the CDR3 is TGTGCCAGCAGCGACCCAGGGGTCGGGGCGTACGAGCAGTACTTC. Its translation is CASSDPGVGAYEQYF.

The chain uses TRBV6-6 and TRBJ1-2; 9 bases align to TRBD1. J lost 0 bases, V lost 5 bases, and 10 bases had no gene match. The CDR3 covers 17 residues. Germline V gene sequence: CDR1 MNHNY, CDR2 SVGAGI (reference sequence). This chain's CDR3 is CASSHDRGVTTNYGYTF. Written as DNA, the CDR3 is TGTGCCAGCAGTCACGACAGGGGGGTGACTACTAACTATGGCTACACCTTC.

The CDR3 is CASSVSGATDTQYF. Here the CDR3 DNA reads TGTGCCAGCAGCGTCAGCGGGGCAACAGATACGCAGTATTTT. The V call is TRBV6-5, the J call TRBJ2-3; 7 bases are shared with TRBD2. The CDR3 spans 14 residues. Germline V gene data show CDR1 as MNHEY and CDR2 as SVGAGI. The trim removed 6 bases at V and 3 bases at J, leaving 6 bases unmatched.

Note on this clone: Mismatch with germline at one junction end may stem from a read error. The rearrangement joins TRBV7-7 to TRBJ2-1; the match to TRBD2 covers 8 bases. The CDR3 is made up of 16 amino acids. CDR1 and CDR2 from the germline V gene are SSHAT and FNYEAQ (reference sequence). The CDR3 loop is CASSLTGGRSNNEQFF. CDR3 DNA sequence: TGTGCTAGCAGCTTGACGGGCGGGAGGTCTAACAATGAGCAGTTCTTC.

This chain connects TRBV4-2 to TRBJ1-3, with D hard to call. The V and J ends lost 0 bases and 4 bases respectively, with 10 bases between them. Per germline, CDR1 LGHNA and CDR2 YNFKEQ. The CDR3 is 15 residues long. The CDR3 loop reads CASSQEEYSGNTIYF. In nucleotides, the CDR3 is TGTGCCAGCAGCCAAGAAGAGTACAGCGGAAACACCATATATTTT.

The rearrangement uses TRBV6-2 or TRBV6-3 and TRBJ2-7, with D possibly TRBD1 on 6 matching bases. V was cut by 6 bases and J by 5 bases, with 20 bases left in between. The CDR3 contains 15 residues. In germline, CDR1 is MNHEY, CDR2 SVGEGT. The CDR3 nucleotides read TGTGCCAGCAGCTTACAGGGACCGGTTAGGAACGAGCAGTACTTC. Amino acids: CASSLQGPVRNEQYF.

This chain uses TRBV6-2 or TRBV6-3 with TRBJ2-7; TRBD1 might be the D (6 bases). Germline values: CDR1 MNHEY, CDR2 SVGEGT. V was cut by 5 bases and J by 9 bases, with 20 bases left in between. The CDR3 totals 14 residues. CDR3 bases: TGTGCCAGCAGTATACGGACAGACAACCCCGGGCAGTACTTC. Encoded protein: CASSIRTDNPGQYF.

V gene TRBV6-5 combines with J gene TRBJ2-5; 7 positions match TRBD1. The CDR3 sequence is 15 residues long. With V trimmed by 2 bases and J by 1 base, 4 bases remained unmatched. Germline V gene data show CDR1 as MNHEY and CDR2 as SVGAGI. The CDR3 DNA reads TGTGCCAGCAGTTACCTGGACAGGCCCCAAGAGACCCAGTACTTC. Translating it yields CASSYLDRPQETQYF.

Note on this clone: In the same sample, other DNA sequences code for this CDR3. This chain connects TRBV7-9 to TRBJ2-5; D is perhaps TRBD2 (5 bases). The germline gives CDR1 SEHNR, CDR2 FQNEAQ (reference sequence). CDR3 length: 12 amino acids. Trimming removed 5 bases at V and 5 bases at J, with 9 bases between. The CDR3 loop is CASSPPGETQYF. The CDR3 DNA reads TGTGCCAGCAGCCCTCCGGGGGAGACCCAGTACTTC.

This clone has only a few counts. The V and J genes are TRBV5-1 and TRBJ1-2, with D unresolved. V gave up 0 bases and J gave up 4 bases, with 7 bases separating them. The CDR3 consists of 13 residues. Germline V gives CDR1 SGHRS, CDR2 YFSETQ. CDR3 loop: CASSLVEAYGYTF. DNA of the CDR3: TGCGCCAGCAGCTTGGTGGAGGCCTATGGCTACACCTTC.

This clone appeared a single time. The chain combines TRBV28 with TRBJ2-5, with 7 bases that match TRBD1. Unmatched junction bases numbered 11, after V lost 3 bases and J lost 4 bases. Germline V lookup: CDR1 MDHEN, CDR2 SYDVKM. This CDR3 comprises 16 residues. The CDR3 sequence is CASSFPPDRAVETQYF. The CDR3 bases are TGTGCCAGCAGTTTCCCTCCAGACAGGGCCGTAGAGACCCAGTACTTC. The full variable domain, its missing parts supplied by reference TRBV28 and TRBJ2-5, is DVKVTQSSRYLVKRTGEKVFLECVQDMDHENMFWYRQDPGLGLRLIYFSYDVKMKEKGDIPEGYSVSREKKERFSLILESASTNQTSMYLCASSFPPDRAVETQYFGPGTRLLVL.